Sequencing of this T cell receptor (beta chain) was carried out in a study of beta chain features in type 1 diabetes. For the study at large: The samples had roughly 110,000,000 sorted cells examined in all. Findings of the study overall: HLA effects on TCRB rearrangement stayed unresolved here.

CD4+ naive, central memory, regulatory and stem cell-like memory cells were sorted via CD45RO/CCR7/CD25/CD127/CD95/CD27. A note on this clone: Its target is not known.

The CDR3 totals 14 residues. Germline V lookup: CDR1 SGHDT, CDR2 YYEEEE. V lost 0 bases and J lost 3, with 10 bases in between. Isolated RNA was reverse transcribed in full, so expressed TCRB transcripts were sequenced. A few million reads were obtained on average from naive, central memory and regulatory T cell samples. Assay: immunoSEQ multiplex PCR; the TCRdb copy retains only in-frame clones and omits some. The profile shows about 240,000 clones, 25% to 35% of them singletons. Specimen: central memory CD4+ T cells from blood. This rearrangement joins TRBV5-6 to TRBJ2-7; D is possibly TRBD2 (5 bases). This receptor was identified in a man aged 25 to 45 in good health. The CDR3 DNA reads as TGTGCCAGCAGCTTGGGAGCGGAACTCTACGAGCAGTACTTC. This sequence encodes CASSLGAELYEQYF. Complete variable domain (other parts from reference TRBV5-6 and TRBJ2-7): DAGVTQSPTHLIKTRGQQVTLRCSPKSGHDTVSWYQQALGQGPQFIFQYYEEEERQRGNFPDRFSGHQFPNYSSELNVNALLLGDSALYLCASSLGAELYEQYFGPGTRLTVT.